The 13 T cell receptor beta chains in this list originate from one sample, sequenced in a study of T cells in Graves' hyperthyroidism and ophthalmopathy. The source material, RNA transcripts, was used to amplify TCR beta CDR3 regions. The study used the HTBI primer set for a first-round RT-PCR of the TCR CDR3. TCRdb called the multiplex PCR reads again in MiXCR, with one record for every CDR3 protein. The sample consists of 300,000 to 450,000 distinct CDR3 sequences, less than 20% of them appearing once. Sequences were obtained from blood. The receptors shown here come from a woman under 30 with Graves' hyperthyroidism that later progressed to Graves' ophthalmopathy.

Many counts were recorded for this clonotype. The chain has TRBV24-1 and TRBJ2-1, with D perhaps matching TRBD1 (6 bases). The germline gives CDR1 KGHDR, CDR2 SFDVKD. This CDR3 is built from 15 residues. V lost 4 bases and J lost 4, with 13 bases in between. The CDR3: CATSDHSGQYNEQFF. The CDR3, as DNA: TGTGCCACCAGTGACCATTCCGGACAGTACAATGAGCAGTTCTTC.

This clonotype was found many times. The chain carries TRBV12-3 or TRBV12-4 and TRBJ2-1; 13 positions agree with TRBD2. J lost 0 bases, V lost 5 bases, and 7 bases had no gene match. This CDR3 spans 18 amino acids. CDR3 DNA sequence: TGTGCCAGCAGTGACGGGACTAGCGGGATTAGCTCCTACAATGAGCAGTTCTTC. Protein sequence: CASSDGTSGISSYNEQFF.

The CDR3, as DNA: TGTGCCACCAGCAGAGAGGGCCGACTAGCGGGAGCATCCTACAATGAGCAGTACTTC. It codes for CATSREGRLAGASYNEQYF. The V call is TRBV15, the J call TRBJ2-1; TRBD2 aligns across 12 bases. The end of the DNA aligns better with TRBJ2-7, so the J call may be wrong. CDR3 length equals 19 residues. Germline CDR1 reads LNHNV; CDR2 reads YYDKDF (reference sequence).

The CDR3 loop reads CASSVAKEQFF. CDR3 nucleotides: TGTGCCAGCAGTGTGGCAAAAGAGCAGTTCTTC. This chain links TRBV2 with TRBJ2-1; D is ambiguous. This CDR3 contains 11 residues. The germline CDR1 and CDR2 sequences are SNHLY and FYNNEI. Deletions cut 4 bases from V and 10 bases from J, with 8 bases between.

This clonotype has a count of ten or more. The chain carries TRBV6-1 and TRBJ2-6, with 8 bases fitting TRBD1. Germline V gene sequence: CDR1 MNHNS, CDR2 SASEGT. J was trimmed by 2 bases and V by 6 bases; bases with no gene match: 3. The CDR3 loop spans 15 amino acids. Here the CDR3 reads CASSLTGAGANVLTF. CDR3 nucleotide sequence: TGTGCCAGCAGCCTGACAGGGGCTGGGGCCAACGTCCTGACTTTC.

This clonotype has at least ten counts. The chain combines TRBV10-3 with TRBJ2-1; 11 positions match TRBD1. V gave up 3 bases and J gave up 7 bases; unmatched junction bases: 5. The CDR3 is 15 amino acids. Germline assignment: CDR1 ENHRY and CDR2 SYGVKD. As DNA, the CDR3 is TGTGCCATCAGTGACGGGACAGGGGGTATGAATGAGCAGTTCTTC. This gives the protein CAISDGTGGMNEQFF.

About this clonotype itself: One base away lies a much larger clone, so this may be a sequencing read error. The J gene is TRBJ2-1, the V gene TRBV7-3, with TRBD2 identical over 8 bases. This CDR3 has 17 amino acids. CDR1 SGHTA and CDR2 FQGTGA come from the germline V gene. With V trimmed by 5 bases and J by 2 bases, 11 bases remained unmatched. The CDR3 reads CASSPGGVGLPYNEQFF. The DNA for the CDR3 is TGTGCCAGCAGCCCCGGGGGGGTAGGACTACCCTACAATGAGCAGTTCTTC.

This clonotype was counted a few times. The rearrangement links TRBV20-1 to TRBJ2-2; D not resolved. This CDR3 region has 15 residues. Germline V gives CDR1 DFQATT, CDR2 SNEGSKA (reference sequence). V was trimmed by 5 bases and J by 1 base, leaving 14 bases between them. The CDR3 spells CSAPVVTVNTGELFF. CDR3 in DNA: TGCAGTGCTCCCGTGGTTACCGTGAACACCGGGGAGCTGTTTTTT.

This clonotype was picked up a small number of times. The gene calls are TRBV7-9 and TRBJ2-7; D might be TRBD1 (5 bases). Germline loops: CDR1 SEHNR, CDR2 FQNEAQ (reference sequence). V was cut by 1 base and J by 5 bases, with 12 bases left in between. This CDR3 contains 14 residues. CDR3 DNA sequence: TGTGCCAGCAGCTTAGGGCAGGGAAGGGACGAGCAGTACTTC. Protein product: CASSLGQGRDEQYF.

This clonotype was counted only a few times. This sequence joins TRBV7-8 and TRBJ2-1; TRBD2 matches at 9 bases. Germline V CDR1 and CDR2: SGHVS, FQNEAQ. V lost 5 bases, J lost 2 bases, and 7 bases stayed unmatched. CDR3 length: 16 residues. The CDR3 DNA reads TGTGCCAGCAGCGCTAAGGGACTAGCCACCTACAATGAGCAGTTCTTC. It translates to CASSAKGLATYNEQFF.

The sample holds many counts of this clonotype. The chain links TRBV7-9 to TRBJ2-7, with D maybe TRBD1 (6 bases). The CDR3 consists of 14 residues. Trimming left V 4 bases short and J 0 bases short, with 10 bases between. CDR1 and CDR2 from the germline V gene are SEHNR and FQNEAQ (reference sequence). The CDR3, as DNA: TGTGCCAGCAGCTCGACAGGTTCCTCCTACGAGCAGTACTTC. It specifies CASSSTGSSYEQYF.

There are a few counts of this clonotype. The rearrangement uses TRBV19 and TRBJ2-1, with TRBD2 matching 11 bases. The CDR3 covers 16 residues. CDR1 and CDR2 from the germline V gene are LNHDA and SQIVND (reference sequence). V lost 3 bases to trimming and J lost 4 bases; unmatched junction nucleotides: 5. The CDR3 here is CASSILAGGHYNEQFF. The CDR3 DNA reads as TGTGCCAGTAGTATTTTAGCGGGAGGGCATTACAATGAGCAGTTCTTC.

The CDR3 DNA sequence: TGTGCCAGTTCGGACAGGTCCCCTCTCGAGCAGTACTTC. Translating gives CASSDRSPLEQYF. This chain uses TRBV25-1 with TRBJ2-7; 7 nucleotides agree with TRBD1. The germline V gene encodes CDR1 MGHDK and CDR2 SYGVNS. The J segment lost 6 bases and the V segment lost 9 bases, leaving 11 bases of the junction unmatched. This CDR3 is 13 amino acids long.